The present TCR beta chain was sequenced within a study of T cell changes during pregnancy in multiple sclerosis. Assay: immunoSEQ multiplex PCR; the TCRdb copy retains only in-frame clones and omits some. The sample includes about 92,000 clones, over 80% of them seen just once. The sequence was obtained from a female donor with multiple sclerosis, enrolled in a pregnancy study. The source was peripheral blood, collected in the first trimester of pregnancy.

CDR3 in amino acids: CASSVGSRGNSPLHF. The CDR3 DNA sequence: TGTGCCAGCAGCGTAGGTTCCAGGGGAAATTCACCCCTCCACTTT. The chain employs TRBV9 and TRBJ1-6; a possible D gene is TRBD1 (6 bases). Germline-derived CDR1 and CDR2 are SGDLS and YYNGEE. V was clipped by 0 bases and J by 7 bases, with 11 bases between them. This CDR3 is 15 amino acids long. The entire variable domain, with the rest obtained from reference TRBV9 and TRBJ1-6, is as follows: DSGVTQTPKHLITATGQRVTLRCSPRSGDLSVYWYQQSLDQGLQFLIQYYNGEERAKGNILERFSAQQFPDLHSELNLSSLELGDSALYFCASSVGSRGNSPLHFGNGTRLTVT.